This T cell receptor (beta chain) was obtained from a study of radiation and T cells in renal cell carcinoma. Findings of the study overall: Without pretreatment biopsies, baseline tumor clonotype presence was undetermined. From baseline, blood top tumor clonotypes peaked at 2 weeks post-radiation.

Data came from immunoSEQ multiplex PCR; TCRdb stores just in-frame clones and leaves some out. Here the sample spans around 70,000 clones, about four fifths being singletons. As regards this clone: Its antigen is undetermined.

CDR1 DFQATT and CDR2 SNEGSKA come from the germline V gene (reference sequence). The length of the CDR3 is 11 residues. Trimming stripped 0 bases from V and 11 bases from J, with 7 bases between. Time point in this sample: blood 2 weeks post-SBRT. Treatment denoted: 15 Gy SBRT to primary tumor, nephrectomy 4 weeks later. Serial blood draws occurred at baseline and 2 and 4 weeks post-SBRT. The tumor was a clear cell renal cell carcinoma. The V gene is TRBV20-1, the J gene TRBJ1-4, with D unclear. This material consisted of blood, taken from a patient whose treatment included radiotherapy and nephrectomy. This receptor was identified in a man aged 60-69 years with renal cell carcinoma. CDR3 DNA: TGCAGTGCTAGAGATCATCCGAAACTGTTTTTT. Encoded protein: CSARDHPKLFF.